Below, 7 T cell receptor beta chains from the same sample are listed, as sequenced in a study of regulatory T cells in long-lasting Graves disease. Assembly of TCR beta libraries relied on iRepertoire HTBI primers together with Arm-PCR of CDR3 regions. Using its own MiXCR run on the multiplex PCR reads, TCRdb lists one record per CDR3 protein. The table shows almost 450,000 distinct CDR3 sequences, with about a sixth occurring only once. The time point was: newly diagnosed GD, antithyroid drugs for less than 3 months. From RNA extracted from PBMCs, the TCR library was made. This sample also belongs to another study, concerning T cells in Graves' hyperthyroidism and ophthalmopathy.

This specimen was peripheral blood mononuclear cells (PBMCs), taken at new diagnosis, from a patient treated with antithyroid drugs. The receptors shown here come from a woman in her twenties or thirties with Graves disease.

This chain links TRBV7-6 with TRBJ2-7, with 11 bases matching TRBD1. The length of the CDR3 is 15 residues. Trimming at V came to 2 bases and at J to 6 bases, leaving 6 bases not matched to a gene. From germline, CDR1 is SGHVS and CDR2 FNYEAQ. CDR3 protein: CASSLRGQGALEQYF. The CDR3 DNA is TGTGCCAGCAGCTTAAGAGGACAGGGGGCCCTCGAGCAGTACTTC.

This clonotype was seen a handful of times. The chain combines TRBV27 with TRBJ1-5; no clear D gene. The germline CDR1 and CDR2 sequences are MNHEY and SMNVEV (reference sequence). With 6 bases removed from V and 1 base from J, the gap between germline ends came to 10 bases. This CDR3 comprises 14 residues. CDR3 loop: CASRRRVSNQPQHF. The CDR3 DNA reads TGTGCCAGCAGACGTAGGGTCAGCAATCAGCCCCAGCATTTT.

This clonotype was seen many times. The chain joins TRBV12-3 or TRBV12-4 to TRBJ2-1, with TRBD2 matching over 8 bases. V was clipped by 10 bases and J by 8 bases; unmatched bases: 13. CDR3 size: 14 residues. The CDR3 reads CANSRGGVEHEQFF. In DNA form, the CDR3 reads TGTGCCAATTCCCGGGGGGGAGTCGAGCATGAGCAGTTCTTC.

This clonotype was detected a few times. Since a much larger clone is just one base distant, this may be a read error. This sequence joins TRBV6-1 and TRBJ2-7; D is possibly TRBD2 (5 bases). The CDR3 is 11 residues long. Between the trimmed V and J ends, which lost 8 bases and 3 bases, there was a span of 8 bases. CDR1 and CDR2 from the germline V gene are MNHNS and SASEGT. The CDR3 DNA is TGTGCCAGCGGGAGTCGCTACGAGCAGTACTTC. It is translated as CASGSRYEQYF.

This clonotype was detected many times. The chain employs TRBV7-9 and TRBJ2-3; D might be TRBD2 (6 bases). The CDR3 spans 19 residues. Trimming removed 4 bases at V and 0 bases at J, with 23 bases between. Per the germline V gene, CDR1 is SEHNR and CDR2 is FQNEAQ (reference sequence). CDR3 in DNA: TGTGCCAGCAGCTCCTCCGGGACCGGGGACTGGGGAAGCACAGATACGCAGTATTTT. This encodes CASSSSGTGDWGSTDTQYF. Drawing the rest from reference TRBV7-9 and TRBJ2-3, the complete variable domain is DTGVSQNPRHKITKRGQNVTFRCDPISEHNRLYWYRQTLGQGPEFLTYFQNEAQLEKSRLLSDRFSAERPKGSFSTLEIQRTEQGDSAMYLCASSSSGTGDWGSTDTQYFGPGTRLTVL.

This clonotype was recorded at least ten times. The CDR3: CASSLAPPGTSYNEQFF. In DNA, the CDR3 is TGTGCCAGCAGCTTAGCCCCCCCGGGAACCTCCTACAATGAGCAGTTCTTC. The rearrangement joins TRBV7-3 to TRBJ2-1; perhaps TRBD2 as D (5 bases). Germline lookup yields CDR1 SGHTA and CDR2 FQGTGA. The CDR3 spans 17 residues. The germline V and J ends were trimmed by 2 bases and 0 bases, with 14 bases remaining between them.

At least ten counts were recorded for this clonotype. The gene calls are TRBV28 and TRBJ1-1; D remains unclear. Germline V CDR1 and CDR2: MDHEN, SYDVKM. The CDR3 consists of 13 residues. The V gene lost 2 bases and the J gene lost 3 bases, with 7 bases spanning the gap. CDR3 nucleotides: TGTGCCAGCAGTTTAGATTCGGACACTGAAGCTTTCTTT. Amino acid sequence: CASSLDSDTEAFF.